This T cell receptor (beta chain) was recorded in a study of chemoradiotherapy in HPV16-positive cancers. Trimming stripped 3 bases from V and 1 base from J, with 13 bases between. Germline V lookup: CDR1 SGHDT, CDR2 YYEEEE. The CDR3 covers 15 residues. Method: immunoSEQ multiplex PCR; TCRdb's copy keeps in-frame clones and lacks some. The table records several hundred clones, more than 75% of them present only once. The specimen was tumor tissue, collected from a patient who underwent chemoradiotherapy. The chain recombines TRBV5-6 with TRBJ2-5; the D gene is possibly TRBD2 (6 bases). The receptor was isolated from a human donor with HPV-associated anogenital cancer. DNA for the CDR3: TGTGCCAGCAGCTGGATAGGGACTTTCCAAGAGACCCAGTACTTC. Its translation: CASSWIGTFQETQYF.